A single sample gave rise to the 10 T cell receptor beta chains below, sequenced in a study of regulatory dendritic cells for organ transplantation. Data came from immunoSEQ multiplex PCR; TCRdb stores just in-frame clones and leaves some out. The sample has thousands of clones, around 70% seen once. Sorted T cells were CFSE-labeled and cultured less than 6 days with allogeneic regulatory or mature dendritic cells at 1:10. For these receptors, no antigen is known. The specimen sequenced was memory CD4+ T cells from blood cultured with dendritic cells. Subset defined: CD45RO+ memory T cells. These receptors came from a human donor in good health.

This chain connects TRBV2 to TRBJ2-2, with 8 bases lining up with TRBD1. Germline CDR1 is SNHLY and CDR2 is FYNNEI. The CDR3 extends over 13 amino acids. With 7 bases clipped from V and 7 bases from J, the junction kept 5 bases outside the gene matches. CDR3 DNA sequence: TGTGCCAGCAAGGGACAGGTGGTCGGGGAGCTGTTTTTT. The encoded protein is CASKGQVVGELFF. Using reference TRBV2 and TRBJ2-2 for the parts outside the CDR3, the full variable domain is EPEVTQTPSHQVTQMGQEVILRCVPISNHLYFYWYRQILGQKVEFLVSFYNNEISEKSEIFDDQFSVERPDGSNFTLKIRSTKLEDSAMYFCASKGQVVGELFFGEGSRLTVL.

The chain uses TRBV9 and TRBJ1-1; D gene unclear. CDR3 length: 13 residues. The V gene lost 4 bases and the J gene lost 6 bases, with 13 bases spanning the gap. CDR1 SGDLS and CDR2 YYNGEE come from the germline V gene. The CDR3 DNA reads as TGTGCCAGCAGCCTCGGCCCCGGGGCTGAAGCTTTCTTT. Its protein is CASSLGPGAEAFF.

The chain recombines TRBV4-1 with TRBJ2-3; D might be TRBD1 (6 bases). The CDR3 loop spans 16 amino acids. V was clipped by 0 bases and J by 6 bases, with 16 bases between them. Germline V lookup: CDR1 MGHRA, CDR2 YSYEKL. CDR3 loop: CASSQEAQGRSDTQYF. The CDR3 coding sequence is TGCGCCAGCAGCCAAGAGGCCCAGGGGAGATCGGATACGCAGTATTTT.

In its sample, this clone ranks as medium-sized. This sequence joins TRBV6-1 and TRBJ2-3; D unresolved. V dropped 6 bases and J dropped 2 bases, with 3 bases sitting between them. Germline values: CDR1 MNHNS, CDR2 SASEGT. The CDR3 has 11 residues. CDR3 nucleotides: TGTGCCAGCAGCCACACAGATACGCAGTATTTT. It codes for CASSHTDTQYF.

The V gene is TRBV27, the J gene TRBJ2-3; 11 nucleotides agree with TRBD2. The CDR3 totals 15 residues. Per the germline V gene, CDR1 is MNHEY and CDR2 is SMNVEV (reference sequence). The V gene end was trimmed by 8 bases and the J gene end by 2 bases; junction bases not matched to a gene: 6. Here the CDR3 reads CASGQTSGATDTQYF. The CDR3 coding sequence is TGTGCCAGCGGACAGACTAGCGGGGCCACAGATACGCAGTATTTT.

This clone was observed a handful of times. The chain couples TRBV27 to TRBJ1-6; D gene ambiguous. V lost 2 bases and J lost 7, with 3 bases in between. The CDR3 contains 12 residues. Germline CDR1 is MNHEY and CDR2 is SMNVEV (reference sequence). This chain's CDR3 is CASSLQNSPLHF. CDR3 DNA sequence: TGTGCCAGCAGTTTACAGAATTCACCCCTCCACTTT.

This clone has just a few counts. The chain employs TRBV6-5 and TRBJ1-2; no clear D. Per the germline V gene, CDR1 is MNHEY and CDR2 is SVGAGI. The length of the CDR3 is 14 residues. V dropped 5 bases and J dropped 7 bases, with 17 bases sitting between them. CDR3 region: CASSGQRGVGGYTF. In DNA form, the CDR3 reads TGTGCCAGCAGTGGTCAGCGGGGAGTTGGTGGCTACACCTTC.

This rearrangement joins TRBV5-6 to TRBJ2-6, with unresolved D. The germline gives CDR1 SGHDT, CDR2 YYEEEE. Trimming left V 2 bases short and J 4 bases short, with 10 bases between. The CDR3 runs 15 residues. The CDR3 DNA sequence: TGTGCCAGCAGCTTTGGTGTTCTAGGGGCCAACGTCCTGACTTTC. Translating it yields CASSFGVLGANVLTF.

The rearrangement links TRBV15 to TRBJ2-7; 10 nucleotides match TRBD1. In germline, CDR1 is LNHNV, CDR2 YYDKDF (reference sequence). Losses at the gene ends were 3 bases for V and 3 bases for J; bases not matched to a gene: 8. CDR3 length: 16 residues. CDR3 sequence: CATSSDRGRSGYEQYF. DNA for the CDR3: TGTGCCACCAGCAGCGACAGGGGGCGGTCGGGCTACGAGCAGTACTTC.

This clone is medium-sized. The germline gene is not matched at one end of the junction; a read error may be the cause. This rearrangement joins TRBV12-5 to TRBJ2-1; D possibly matches TRBD1 or TRBD2 (6 bases each). From germline, CDR1 is LGHNT and CDR2 FRNRAP. This CDR3 is 17 amino acids long. The CDR3 sequence: CASGLGAGGSSYNEQFF. DNA for the CDR3: TGTGCTAGTGGATTGGGGGCCGGGGGTAGCTCCTACAATGAGCAGTTCTTC.